A single TCR beta chain is shown here with its context. Its target is not known. This sample was taken from a study of cytomegalovirus exposure and HLA in healthy donors. Points from the study as a whole: Presence/absence analyses rested on an assumption that sequencing depth was roughly uniform across donors. TCR beta V segments were, for the most part, productive about 87% or about 30% of the time in an earlier analysis. A later analysis linked a missense DCLRE1C variant to TCR beta V- and J-gene trimming.

In the PCR, 60 Vbeta and 13 Jbeta primers were used. Profiling relied on immunoSEQ multiplex PCR, and the TCRdb table lists in-frame clones only, not all of them. The sample includes 190,000 or so clones, around 86% seen only once; the top ten take around 6.3%. Donors showed nominal health when sampled, although they likely had unrecorded immune exposures. Germline V gene data show CDR1 as SGHRS and CDR2 as YFSETQ. The ends lost 0 bases at V and 4 bases at J; junction bases unmatched: 10. The CDR3 covers 18 residues. The sequence derives from a woman aged 50 to 60 in good health and CMV-seropositive. The rearrangement uses TRBV5-1 and TRBJ1-2; 12 bases are a match to TRBD1. Sequencing input: PBMCs. The CDR3 here is CASSLATGTGGVSYGYTF. CDR3 bases: TGCGCCAGCAGCTTGGCGACCGGGACAGGGGGCGTGAGCTATGGCTACACCTTC.